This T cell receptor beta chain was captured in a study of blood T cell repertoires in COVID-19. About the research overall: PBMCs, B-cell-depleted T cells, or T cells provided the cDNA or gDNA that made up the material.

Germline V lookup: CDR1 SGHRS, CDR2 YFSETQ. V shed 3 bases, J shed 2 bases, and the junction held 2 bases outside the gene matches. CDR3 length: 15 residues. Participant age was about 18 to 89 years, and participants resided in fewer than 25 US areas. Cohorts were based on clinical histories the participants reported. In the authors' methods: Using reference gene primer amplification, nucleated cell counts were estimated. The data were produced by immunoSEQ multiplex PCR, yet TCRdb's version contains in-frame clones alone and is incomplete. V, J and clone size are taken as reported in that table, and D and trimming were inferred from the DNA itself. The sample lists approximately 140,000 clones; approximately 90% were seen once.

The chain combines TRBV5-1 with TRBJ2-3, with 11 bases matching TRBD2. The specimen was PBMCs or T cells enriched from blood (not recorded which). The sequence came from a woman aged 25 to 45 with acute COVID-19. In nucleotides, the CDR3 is TGCGCCAGCAGCTGGGGACTAGCGGACACAGATACGCAGTATTTT. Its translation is CASSWGLADTDTQYF.